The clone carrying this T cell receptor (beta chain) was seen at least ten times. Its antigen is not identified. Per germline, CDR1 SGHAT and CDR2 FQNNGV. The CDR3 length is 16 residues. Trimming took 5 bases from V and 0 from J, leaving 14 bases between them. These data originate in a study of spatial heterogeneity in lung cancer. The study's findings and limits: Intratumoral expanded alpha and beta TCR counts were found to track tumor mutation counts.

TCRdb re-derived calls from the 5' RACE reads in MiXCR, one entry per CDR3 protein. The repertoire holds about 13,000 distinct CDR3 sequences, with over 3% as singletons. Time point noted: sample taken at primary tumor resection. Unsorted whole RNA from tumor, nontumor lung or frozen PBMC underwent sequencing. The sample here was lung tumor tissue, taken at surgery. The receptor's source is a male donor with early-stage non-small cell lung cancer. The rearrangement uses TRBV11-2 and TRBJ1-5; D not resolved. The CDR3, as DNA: TGTGCCAGCAGCCCTCGGGAAAGCCCTAGCAATCAGCCCCAGCATTTT. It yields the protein CASSPRESPSNQPQHF.